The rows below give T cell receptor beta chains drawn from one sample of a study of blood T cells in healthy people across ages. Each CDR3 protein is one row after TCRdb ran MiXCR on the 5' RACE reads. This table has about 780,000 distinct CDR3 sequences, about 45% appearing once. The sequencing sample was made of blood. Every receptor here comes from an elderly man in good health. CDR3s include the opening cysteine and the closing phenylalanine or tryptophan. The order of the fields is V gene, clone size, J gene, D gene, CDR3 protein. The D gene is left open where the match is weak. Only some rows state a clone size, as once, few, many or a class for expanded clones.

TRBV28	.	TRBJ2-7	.	CASIRARGPGEQYF
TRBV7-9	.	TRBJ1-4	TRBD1	CASSENAGGDEKLFF
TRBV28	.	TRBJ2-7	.	CASRETGAQVYEQYF
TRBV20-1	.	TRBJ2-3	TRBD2	CSAGGLAGVSDTQYF
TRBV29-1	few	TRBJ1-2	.	CSVGLGDRGYTF
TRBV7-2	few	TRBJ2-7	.	CASSLYRDSSYEQYF
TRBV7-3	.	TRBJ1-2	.	CVSSPSGGPNYGYTF
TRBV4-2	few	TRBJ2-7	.	CASSQEGRGPYEQYF
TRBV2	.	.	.	CASTRDQYEQYF
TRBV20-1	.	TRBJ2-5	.	CSAFHREDEQYF
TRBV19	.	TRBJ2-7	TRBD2	CASSIHLAGAGEQYF
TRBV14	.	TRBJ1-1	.	CASSQGRSHTEAFF
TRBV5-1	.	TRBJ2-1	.	CASSLGAGSPNELFF
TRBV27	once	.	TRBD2	CASSQGLAGGAYEQYF
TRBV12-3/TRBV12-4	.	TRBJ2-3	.	CASSISVSDTQYF
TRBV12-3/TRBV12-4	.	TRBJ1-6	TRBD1	CASSFRTGSSPLHF
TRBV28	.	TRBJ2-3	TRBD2	CASRSLDLAGVGTDTQYF
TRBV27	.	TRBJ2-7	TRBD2	CASRRNPGLAFDEQYF
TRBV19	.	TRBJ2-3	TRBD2	CASTTRTSGNTDTQYF
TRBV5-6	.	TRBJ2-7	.	CASSPTLGEQYF
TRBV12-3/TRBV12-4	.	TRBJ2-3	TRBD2	CASSPFGLAGDTQYF
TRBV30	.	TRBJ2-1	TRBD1	CAWSGEYRGRNNEQFF
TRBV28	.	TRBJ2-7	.	CASSNLALVDEQYF
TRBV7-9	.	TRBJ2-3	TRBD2	CVSSIGLAGTDTQYF
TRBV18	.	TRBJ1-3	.	CASSPNQRTFSGNTIYF
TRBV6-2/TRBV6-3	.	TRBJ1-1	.	CASRRGGTEAFF
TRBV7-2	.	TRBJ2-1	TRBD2	CASSSPGLAGGGKEQFF
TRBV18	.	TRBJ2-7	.	CASSLSPDTAGREQYF
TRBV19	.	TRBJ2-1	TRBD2	CASSIVSGRGHNEQFF
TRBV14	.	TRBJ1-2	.	CASSQISGSYGYTF
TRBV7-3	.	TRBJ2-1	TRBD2	CASSSSGGHEQFF
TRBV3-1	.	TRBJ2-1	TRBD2	CASSQATGTSSRNEQFF
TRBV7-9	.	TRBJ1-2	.	CASSSDTFYGYTF
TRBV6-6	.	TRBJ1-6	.	CASSYSGQPNLESPLHF
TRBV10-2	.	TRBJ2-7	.	CASSSRTALNYEQYF
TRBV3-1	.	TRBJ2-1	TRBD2	CASSRTSGVEEQFF
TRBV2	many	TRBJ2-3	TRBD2	CASSLLAGGLDTQYF
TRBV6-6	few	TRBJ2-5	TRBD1	CASSYPGGEVTQYF
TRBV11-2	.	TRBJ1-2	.	CASSLAGGNNYGYTF
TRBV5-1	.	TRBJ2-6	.	CASSSPSGANDLTF
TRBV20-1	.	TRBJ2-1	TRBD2	CSTTGLAIEQFF